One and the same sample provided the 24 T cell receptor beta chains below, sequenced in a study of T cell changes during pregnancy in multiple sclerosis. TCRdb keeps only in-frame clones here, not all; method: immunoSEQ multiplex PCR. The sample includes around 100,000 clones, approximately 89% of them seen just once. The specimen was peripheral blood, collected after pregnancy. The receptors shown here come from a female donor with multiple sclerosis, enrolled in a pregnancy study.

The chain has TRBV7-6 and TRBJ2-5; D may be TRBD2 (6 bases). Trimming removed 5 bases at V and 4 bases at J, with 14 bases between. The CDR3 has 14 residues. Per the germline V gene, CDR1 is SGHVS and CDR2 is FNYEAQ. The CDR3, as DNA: TGTGCCAGCAGCCCGTCGGTCGGGGGAGAGACCCAGTACTTC. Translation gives CASSPSVGGETQYF.

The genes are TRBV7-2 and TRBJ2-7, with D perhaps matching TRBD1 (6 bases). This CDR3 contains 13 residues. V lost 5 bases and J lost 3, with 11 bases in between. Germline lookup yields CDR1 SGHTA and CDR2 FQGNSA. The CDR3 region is CASSLRQDYEQYF. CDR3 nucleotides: TGTGCCAGCAGCCTCAGACAGGACTACGAGCAGTACTTC. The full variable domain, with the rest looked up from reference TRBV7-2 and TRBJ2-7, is GAGVSQSPSNKVTEKGKDVELRCDPISGHTALYWYRQSLGQGLEFLIYFQGNSAPDKSGLPSDRFSAERTGGSVSTLTIQRTQQEDSAVYLCASSLRQDYEQYFGPGTRLTVT.

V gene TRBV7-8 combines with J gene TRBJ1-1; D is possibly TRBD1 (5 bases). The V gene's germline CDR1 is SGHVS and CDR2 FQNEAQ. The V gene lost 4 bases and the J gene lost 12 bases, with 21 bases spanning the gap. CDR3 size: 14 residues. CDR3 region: CASSSSRAGVTSFF. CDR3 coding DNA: TGTGCCAGCAGCTCGAGTAGGGCGGGGGTTACCTCTTTCTTT.

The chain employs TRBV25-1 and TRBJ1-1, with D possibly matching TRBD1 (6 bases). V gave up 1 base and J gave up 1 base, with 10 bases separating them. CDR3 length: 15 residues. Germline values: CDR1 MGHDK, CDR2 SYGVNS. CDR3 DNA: TGTGCCAGCAGTGAATTCCAGGGGACGAACACTGAAGCTTTCTTT. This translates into CASSEFQGTNTEAFF. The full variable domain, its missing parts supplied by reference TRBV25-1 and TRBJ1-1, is EADIYQTPRYLVIGTGKKITLECSQTMGHDKMYWYQQDPGMELHLIHYSYGVNSTEKGDLSSESTVSRIRTEHFPLTLESARPSHTSQYLCASSEFQGTNTEAFFGQGTRLTVV.

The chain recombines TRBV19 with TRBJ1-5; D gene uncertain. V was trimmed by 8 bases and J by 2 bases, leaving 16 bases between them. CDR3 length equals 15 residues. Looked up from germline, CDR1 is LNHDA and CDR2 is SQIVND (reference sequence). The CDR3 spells CASLGRDYRNQPQHF. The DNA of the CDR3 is TGTGCCAGTCTAGGCCGGGATTATCGCAATCAGCCCCAGCATTTT.

The chain's CDR3 is CASSLERVTAGELFF. In DNA form, the CDR3 reads TGTGCCAGCAGCTTAGAGAGAGTTACCGCCGGGGAGCTGTTTTTT. This chain connects TRBV11-1 to TRBJ2-2, with D hard to call. CDR3 size: 15 residues. Germline assignment: CDR1 SGHAT and CDR2 FQDESV (reference sequence). The V gene lost 1 base and the J gene lost 6 bases, with 12 bases spanning the gap.

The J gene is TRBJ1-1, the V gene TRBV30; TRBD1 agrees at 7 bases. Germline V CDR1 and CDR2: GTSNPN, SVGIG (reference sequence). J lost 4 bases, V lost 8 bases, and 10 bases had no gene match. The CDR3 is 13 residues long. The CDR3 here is CAGRTGRVTEAFF. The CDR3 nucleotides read TGTGCCGGCCGGACAGGTCGGGTCACTGAAGCTTTCTTT.

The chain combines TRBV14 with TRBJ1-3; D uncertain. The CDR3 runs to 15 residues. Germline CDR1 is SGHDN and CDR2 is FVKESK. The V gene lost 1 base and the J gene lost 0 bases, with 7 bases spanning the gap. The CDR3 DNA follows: TGTGCCAGCAGCCAAGGAAGCCACTCTGGAAACACCATATATTTT. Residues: CASSQGSHSGNTIYF.

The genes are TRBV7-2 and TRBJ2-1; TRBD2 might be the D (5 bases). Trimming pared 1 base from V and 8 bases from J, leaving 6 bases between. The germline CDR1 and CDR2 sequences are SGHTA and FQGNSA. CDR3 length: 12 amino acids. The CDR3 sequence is CASSLGRHEQFF. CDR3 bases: TGTGCCAGCAGCTTAGGGAGGCATGAGCAGTTCTTC.

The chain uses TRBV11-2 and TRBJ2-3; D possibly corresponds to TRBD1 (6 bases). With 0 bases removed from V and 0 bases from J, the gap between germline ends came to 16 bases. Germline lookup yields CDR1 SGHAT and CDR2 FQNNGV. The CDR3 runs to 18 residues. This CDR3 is CASSLDPLERGSTDTQYF. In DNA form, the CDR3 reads TGTGCCAGCAGCTTAGATCCGTTGGAGAGGGGGAGCACAGATACGCAGTATTTT.

The CDR3 nucleotides read TGTGCCAGCAGCGTAGGGGGGCGGGGGGCTGGTGAGCAGTTCTTC. Translation gives CASSVGGRGAGEQFF. The J gene is TRBJ2-1, the V gene TRBV9; TRBD2 agrees at 8 bases. Per germline, CDR1 SGDLS and CDR2 YYNGEE. V dropped 0 bases and J dropped 9; count of bases not matched to a gene: 8. The CDR3 totals 15 residues.

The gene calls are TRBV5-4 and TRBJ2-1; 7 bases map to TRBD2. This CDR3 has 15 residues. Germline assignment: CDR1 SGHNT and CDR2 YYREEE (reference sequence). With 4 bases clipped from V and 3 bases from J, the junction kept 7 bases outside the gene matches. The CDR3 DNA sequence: TGTGCCAGCAGCCCTTTTGGGGGGGTCTACAATGAGCAGTTCTTC. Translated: CASSPFGGVYNEQFF.

The CDR3 sequence is CASSPYLLRGGRADTQYF. The DNA for the CDR3 is TGTGCCAGCAGCCCTTACCTCTTGCGGGGGGGCCGGGCAGATACGCAGTATTTT. The gene calls are TRBV7-9 and TRBJ2-3, with TRBD2 matching over 9 bases. The CDR3 runs 18 residues. V lost 5 bases and J lost 4; bases outside the gene matches: 16. Looked up from germline, CDR1 is SEHNR and CDR2 is FQNEAQ (reference sequence).

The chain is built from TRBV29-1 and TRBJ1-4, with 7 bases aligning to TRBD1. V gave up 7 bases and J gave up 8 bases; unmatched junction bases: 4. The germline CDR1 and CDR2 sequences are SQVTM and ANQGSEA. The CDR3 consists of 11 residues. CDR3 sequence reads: CSGNRGEKLFF. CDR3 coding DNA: TGCAGCGGAAACAGGGGCGAAAAACTGTTTTTT.

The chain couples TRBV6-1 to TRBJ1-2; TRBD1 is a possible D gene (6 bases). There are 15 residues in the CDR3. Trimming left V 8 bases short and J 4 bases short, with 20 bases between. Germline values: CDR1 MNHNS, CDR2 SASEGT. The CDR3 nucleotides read TGTGCCAGCTTATTAGGAAGGGGGAGAGGCTATGGCTACACCTTC. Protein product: CASLLGRGRGYGYTF.

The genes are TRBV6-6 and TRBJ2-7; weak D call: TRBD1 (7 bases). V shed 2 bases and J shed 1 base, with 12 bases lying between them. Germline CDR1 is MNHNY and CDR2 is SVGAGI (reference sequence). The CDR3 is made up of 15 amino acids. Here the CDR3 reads CASSYGGDRSYEQYF. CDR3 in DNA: TGTGCCAGCAGTTACGGAGGGGACAGATCCTACGAGCAGTACTTC.

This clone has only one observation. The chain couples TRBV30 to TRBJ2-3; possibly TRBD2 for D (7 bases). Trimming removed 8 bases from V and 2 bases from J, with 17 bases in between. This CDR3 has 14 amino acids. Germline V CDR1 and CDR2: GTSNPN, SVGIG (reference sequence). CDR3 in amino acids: CALGSGGFTDTQYF. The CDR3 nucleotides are TGTGCCCTCGGCTCGGGGGGCTTCACAGATACGCAGTATTTT.

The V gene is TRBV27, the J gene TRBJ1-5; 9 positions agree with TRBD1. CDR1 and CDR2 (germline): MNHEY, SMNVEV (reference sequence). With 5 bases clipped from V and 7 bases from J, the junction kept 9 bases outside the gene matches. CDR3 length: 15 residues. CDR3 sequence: CASSPVGTGNQPQHF. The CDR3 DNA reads TGTGCCAGCAGTCCCGTTGGGACAGGGAACCAGCCCCAGCATTTT.

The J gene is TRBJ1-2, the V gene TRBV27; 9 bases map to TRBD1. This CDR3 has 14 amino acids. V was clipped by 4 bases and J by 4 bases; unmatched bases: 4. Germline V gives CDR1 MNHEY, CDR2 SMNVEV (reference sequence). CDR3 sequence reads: CASSYGTGFYGYTF. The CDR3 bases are TGTGCCAGCAGTTACGGGACAGGGTTCTATGGCTACACCTTC.

CDR3 amino acids: CAISAPGQGETQYF. CDR3 in DNA: TGTGCCATCAGTGCCCCGGGACAGGGGGAGACCCAGTACTTC. The chain employs TRBV10-3 and TRBJ2-5, with TRBD1 identical over 10 bases. The CDR3 covers 14 residues. J lost 5 bases, V lost 4 bases, and 4 bases had no gene match. The germline gives CDR1 ENHRY, CDR2 SYGVKD.

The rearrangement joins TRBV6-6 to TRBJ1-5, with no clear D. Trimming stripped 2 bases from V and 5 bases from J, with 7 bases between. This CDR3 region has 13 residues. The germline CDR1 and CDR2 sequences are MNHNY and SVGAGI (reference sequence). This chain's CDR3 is CASSYVRDQPQHF. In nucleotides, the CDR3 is TGTGCCAGCAGTTACGTTCGGGATCAGCCCCAGCATTTT.

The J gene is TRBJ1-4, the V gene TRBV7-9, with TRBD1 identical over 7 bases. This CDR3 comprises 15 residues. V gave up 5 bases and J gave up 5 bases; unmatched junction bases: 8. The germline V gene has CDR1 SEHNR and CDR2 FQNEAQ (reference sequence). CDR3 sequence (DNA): TGTGCCAGCAGCCCCGGACAGGCGGAAAATGAAAAACTGTTTTTT. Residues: CASSPGQAENEKLFF.

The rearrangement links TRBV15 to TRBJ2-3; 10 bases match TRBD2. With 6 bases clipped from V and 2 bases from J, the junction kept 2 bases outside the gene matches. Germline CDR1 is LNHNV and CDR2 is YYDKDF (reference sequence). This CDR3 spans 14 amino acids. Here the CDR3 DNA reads TGTGCCACCAGGCTAGCGGGGGCCACAGATACGCAGTATTTT. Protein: CATRLAGATDTQYF.

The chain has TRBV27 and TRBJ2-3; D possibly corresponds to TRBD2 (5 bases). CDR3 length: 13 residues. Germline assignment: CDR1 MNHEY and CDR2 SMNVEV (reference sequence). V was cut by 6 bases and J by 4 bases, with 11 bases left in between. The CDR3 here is CASSPASPDTQYF. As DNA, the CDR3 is TGTGCCAGCAGCCCCGCTAGCCCAGATACGCAGTATTTT.